The 11 T cell receptor beta chains below come from one sample, sequenced in a study of CD8+ T cells in alopecia areata. It was cDNA, reverse transcribed from extracted RNA, that served as the sequencing template. This table comes from immunoSEQ multiplex PCR, and its TCRdb copy is limited to in-frame clones, with some not included. Here the sample spans approximately 150,000 clones, roughly 58% being singletons. Indicated treatment: oral pan-JAK inhibitor, 5-10 mg twice daily. Sequences were derived from CD4+ T cells sorted from blood, sampled between weeks 55 and 65, from a patient treated with tofacitinib. These receptors were taken from a human donor with alopecia areata.

The chain employs TRBV4-1 and TRBJ2-1, with D possibly matching TRBD2 (5 bases). Germline assignment: CDR1 MGHRA and CDR2 YSYEKL. The CDR3 totals 16 residues. Trimming pared 1 base from V and 3 bases from J, leaving 13 bases between. Here the CDR3 reads CASSQVRSGLYNEQFF. The CDR3 DNA follows: TGCGCCAGCAGCCAAGTACGGAGCGGCCTCTACAATGAGCAGTTCTTC.

This clone occurred a few times. The V and J genes are TRBV25-1 and TRBJ2-7; possible D gene TRBD1, 5 bases. The germline CDR1 and CDR2 sequences are MGHDK and SYGVNS. Trimming took off 6 bases at V and 0 bases at J, with 9 bases between the two ends. The CDR3 is 13 residues long. In DNA, the CDR3 is TGTGCCAGCAGCAGGGATCTCTCCTACGAGCAGTACTTC. It yields the protein CASSRDLSYEQYF.

The V and J genes are TRBV10-3 and TRBJ1-1; 7 nucleotides align to TRBD1. The junction had 10 bases not matched to a gene; V was cut back by 11 bases and J by 4 bases. Germline V gene sequence: CDR1 ENHRY, CDR2 SYGVKD. The CDR3 covers 13 residues. The CDR3 DNA reads TGTGCCGTCACCAGCGCAGGGGGCACTGAAGCTTTCTTT. It specifies CAVTSAGGTEAFF.

The chain combines TRBV29-1 with TRBJ2-5, with 9 bases matching TRBD1. V was pared by 7 bases and J by 3 bases, with 9 bases of the junction left unmatched. The CDR3 has 14 amino acids. Per the germline V gene, CDR1 is SQVTM and CDR2 is ANQGSEA. The DNA for the CDR3 is TGCAGCGCGGGACCGGGACAGGGAAAAGAGACCCAGTACTTC. Its protein product is CSAGPGQGKETQYF.

This sequence joins TRBV7-9 and TRBJ1-1; possible D gene TRBD1, 5 bases. V shed 5 bases and J shed 3 bases, with 10 bases lying between them. CDR3 size: 13 residues. Germline V lookup: CDR1 SEHNR, CDR2 FQNEAQ (reference sequence). The CDR3 loop reads CASSRGADTEAFF. The CDR3 DNA reads as TGTGCCAGCAGCAGAGGGGCGGACACTGAAGCTTTCTTT.

The chain has TRBV5-1 and TRBJ1-1; 9 bases align to TRBD1. This CDR3 is built from 14 residues. Germline CDR1 SGHRS, CDR2 YFSETQ. The V and J ends lost 4 bases and 3 bases, in that order; junction bases with no gene match: 4. The CDR3 nucleotides are TGCGCCAGCAGCAGGGGACAGGGAGACACTGAAGCTTTCTTT. Residues: CASSRGQGDTEAFF.

This clone was counted only a few times. This chain uses TRBV28 with TRBJ1-2; 9 bases agree with TRBD1. V lost 4 bases and J lost 8; bases outside the gene matches: 5. CDR3 length: 13 residues. Looked up from germline, CDR1 is MDHEN and CDR2 is SYDVKM. The CDR3 sequence is CASSYSTGGGYTF. In DNA, the CDR3 is TGTGCCAGCAGTTACTCGACAGGGGGAGGCTACACCTTC.

This clone was observed a few times. The chain recombines TRBV5-1 with TRBJ1-1; D may be TRBD1 (6 bases). The CDR3 covers 12 residues. Looked up from germline, CDR1 is SGHRS and CDR2 is YFSETQ. The germline V and J ends were trimmed by 0 bases and 8 bases, with 8 bases remaining between them. In nucleotides, the CDR3 is TGCGCCAGCAGCTTGGACAGGGAAGAAGCTTTCTTT. Its translation: CASSLDREEAFF.

The chain joins TRBV29-1 to TRBJ2-1, with D uncertain. Germline assignment: CDR1 SQVTM and CDR2 ANQGSEA. This CDR3 spans 14 amino acids. Trimming pared 6 bases from V and 3 bases from J, leaving 15 bases between. The CDR3 nucleotides are TGCAGCGTACGGACCGAGTCTGACTACAATGAGCAGTTCTTC. Its translation is CSVRTESDYNEQFF.

This chain uses TRBV27 with TRBJ2-2, with 8 nucleotides matching TRBD1. Looked up from germline, CDR1 is MNHEY and CDR2 is SMNVEV (reference sequence). CDR3 length: 15 amino acids. V dropped 2 bases and J dropped 4; count of bases not matched to a gene: 3. The CDR3 DNA follows: TGTGCCAGCAGTTTACAGGGGGCTCGCACCGGGGAGCTGTTTTTT. Its protein product is CASSLQGARTGELFF.

The CDR3 loop is CASTTLGAFF. DNA for the CDR3: TGTGCCTCGACGACCCTGGGAGCTTTCTTT. The chain joins TRBV30 to TRBJ1-1, with D uncertain. This CDR3 has 10 residues. In germline, CDR1 is GTSNPN, CDR2 SVGIG (reference sequence). Trimming took off 7 bases at V and 10 bases at J, with 13 bases between the two ends.